This T cell receptor (beta chain) was captured by sequencing in a study of cytomegalovirus exposure and HLA in healthy donors. At the level of the study: Drawn from HLA-typed donors, 65 million to 100 million unique TCRs were held in an early data release.

PCR involved 60 Vbeta and 13 Jbeta primers. Only in-frame clones appear in the TCRdb table, and some are missing; sequencing was by immunoSEQ multiplex PCR. Among about 240,000 clones listed, around 80% were seen once. Study-level results: As was reported, the HLA-A and HLA-B alleles of most subjects were accurately predicted from TCR beta sequences. According to an earlier analysis, most TCR beta V segments yielded productive rearrangements about 87% or about 30% of the time.

A word on this clone: Its cognate antigen is unknown.

The sequence was obtained from an older woman in good health and CMV-seropositive. The sequenced sample was PBMCs.

CDR3 in amino acids: CASQTGSGNTIYF. The CDR3 coding sequence is TGTGCCAGCCAGACAGGCTCTGGAAACACCATATATTTT. This chain uses TRBV6-1 with TRBJ1-3; tentatively, D is TRBD1 (6 bases). The CDR3 loop spans 13 amino acids. V was clipped by 8 bases and J by 0 bases, with 8 bases between them. CDR1 is MNHNS and CDR2 is SASEGT in the germline V gene.